The 4 T cell receptor beta chains reported below all come from one sample, sequenced in a study of control samples from healthy donors and cancer patients. TCRdb's table, derived via immunoSEQ multiplex PCR, lists solely in-frame clones and lacks some. This sample has about 46,000 clones, with more than 70% found just once. Input material: PBMCs. All receptors come from a man aged 50 to 59 with head and neck cancer.

The V call is TRBV7-2, the J call TRBJ2-6, with TRBD2 identical over 8 bases. Trimming took 0 bases from V and 2 from J; bases not matched to a gene: 12. Germline V gives CDR1 SGHTA, CDR2 FQGNSA. The CDR3 is 20 amino acids. This CDR3 reads CASSLAGSGGGLTGANVLTF. For the CDR3, the DNA is TGTGCCAGCAGCTTAGCGGGTTCAGGCGGGGGGCTGACTGGGGCCAACGTCCTGACTTTC.

V is TRBV10-1 and J is TRBJ2-2; 7 bases agree with TRBD1. With 6 bases clipped from V and 5 bases from J, the junction kept 9 bases outside the gene matches. Germline CDR1 reads WNHNN; CDR2 reads SYGVQD (reference sequence). The CDR3 is 15 amino acids. The CDR3 region has the DNA TGCGCCAGCAGCCGGGACAGCGGAAATACCGGGGAGCTGTTTTTT. It yields the protein CASSRDSGNTGELFF.

This clone was observed a few times. J is TRBJ1-6 and V is TRBV5-1, with D possibly matching TRBD1 (5 bases). The CDR3 is made up of 15 amino acids. The V and J ends lost 1 base and 5 bases respectively, with 10 bases between them. Germline V gene lookup returns CDR1 SGHRS and CDR2 YFSETQ. CDR3 in amino acids: CASSLSGLHNSPLHF. The CDR3 DNA follows: TGCGCCAGCAGCTTGTCGGGACTTCATAATTCACCCCTCCACTTT. Drawing the rest from reference TRBV5-1 and TRBJ1-6, the complete variable domain is KAGVTQTPRYLIKTRGQQVTLSCSPISGHRSVSWYQQTPGQGLQFLFEYFSETQRNKGNFPGRFSGRQFSNSRSEMNVSTLELGDSALYLCASSLSGLHNSPLHFGNGTRLTVT.

This clone has only a few counts. In DNA form, the CDR3 reads TGTGCCAGCAGTGAAGAATTGGGCGGCAGAGCTTTCTTT. Encoded protein: CASSEELGGRAFF. The J gene is TRBJ1-1, the V gene TRBV2; the D is unclear. The CDR3 totals 13 residues. V dropped 1 base and J dropped 10 bases, with 13 bases sitting between them. Germline loops: CDR1 SNHLY, CDR2 FYNNEI.